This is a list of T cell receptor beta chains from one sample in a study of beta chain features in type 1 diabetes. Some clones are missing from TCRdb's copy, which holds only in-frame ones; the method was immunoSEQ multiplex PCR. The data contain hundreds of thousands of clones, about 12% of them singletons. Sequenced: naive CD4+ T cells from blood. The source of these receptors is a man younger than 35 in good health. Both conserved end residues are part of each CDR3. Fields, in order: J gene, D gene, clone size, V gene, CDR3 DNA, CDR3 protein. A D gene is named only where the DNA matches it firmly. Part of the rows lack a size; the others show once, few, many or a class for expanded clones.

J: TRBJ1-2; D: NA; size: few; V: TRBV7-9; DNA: TGTGCCAGCACCCATATGGACGGGACATCCTATGGCTACACCTTC; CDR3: CASTHMDGTSYGYTF
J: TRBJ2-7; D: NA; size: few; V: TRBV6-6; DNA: TGTGCCAGCAGTCGACAGGCGAGCTCCTACGAGCAGTACTTC; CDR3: CASSRQASSYEQYF
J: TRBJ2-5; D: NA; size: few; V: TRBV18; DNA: TGTGCCAGCTCACCAGTGTCCCACTCAGCGGAGACCCAGTACTTC; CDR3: CASSPVSHSAETQYF
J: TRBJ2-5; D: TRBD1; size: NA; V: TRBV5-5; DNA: TGTGCCAGCAGCTCTGGACAGGTCCCTGAGACCCAGTACTTC; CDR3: CASSSGQVPETQYF
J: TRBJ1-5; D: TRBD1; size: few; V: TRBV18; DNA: TGTGCCAGCTCAATTACCCCGCCGCAGGGGGCAAGACAGCCCCAGCATTTT; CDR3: CASSITPPQGARQPQHF
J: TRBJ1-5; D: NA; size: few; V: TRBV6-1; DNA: TGTGCCAGCAGTGTGTGGTCAGGCCTCAATCAGCCCCAGCATTTT; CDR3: CASSVWSGLNQPQHF
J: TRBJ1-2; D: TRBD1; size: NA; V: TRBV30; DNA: TGTGCCTGGAGTGTCATTTTACAGGGGCGGTATGGCTACACCTTC; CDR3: CAWSVILQGRYGYTF
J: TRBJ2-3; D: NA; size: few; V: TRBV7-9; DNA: TGTGCCAGCAGCTCACTCCTCCTGACAACTAGCACAGATACGCAGTATTTT; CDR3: CASSSLLLTTSTDTQYF
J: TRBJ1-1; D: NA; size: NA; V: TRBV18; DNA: TGTGCCAGCCGCCGTCCGGGGGGCACTGAAGCTTTCTTT; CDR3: CASRRPGGTEAFF
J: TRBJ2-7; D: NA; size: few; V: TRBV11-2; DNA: TGTGCCAGCAGCTTTCTTAGCGGAACTACCTACGAGCAGTACTTC; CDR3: CASSFLSGTTYEQYF
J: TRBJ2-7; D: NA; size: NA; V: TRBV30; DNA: TGTGCCTGGGGGACAAGCGCCTACGAGCAGTACTTC; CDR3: CAWGTSAYEQYF
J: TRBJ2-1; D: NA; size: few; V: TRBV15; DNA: TGTGCCACCGCCCAGAGTAGCCGTTACAATGAGCAGTTCTTC; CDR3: CATAQSSRYNEQFF
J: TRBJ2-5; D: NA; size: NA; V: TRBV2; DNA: TGTGCCAGCAGTGAAGGCGGACAAGAGACCCAGTACTTC; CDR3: CASSEGGQETQYF
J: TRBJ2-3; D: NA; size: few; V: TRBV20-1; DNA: TGCAGTGCTCCCCGGTGGGATACGCAGTATTTT; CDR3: CSAPRWDTQYF
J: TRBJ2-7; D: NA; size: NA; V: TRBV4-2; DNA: TGTGCCAGCAGCCAAGATCGGGGCTCCTACGAGCAGTACTTC; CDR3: CASSQDRGSYEQYF
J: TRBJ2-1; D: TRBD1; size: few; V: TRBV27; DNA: TGTGCCAGCGGGATGACAGGGCTGTACAATGAGCAGTTCTTC; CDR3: CASGMTGLYNEQFF
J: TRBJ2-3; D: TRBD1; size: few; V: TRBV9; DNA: TGTGCCAGCAGCGTAACACGCGGAGGGGACAGGGTCACAGATACGCAGTATTTT; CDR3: CASSVTRGGDRVTDTQYF